This is a list of T cell receptor beta chains from one sample in a study of long-term antiretroviral therapy in people with HIV. Only in-frame clones appear in the TCRdb table, and some are missing; sequencing was by immunoSEQ multiplex PCR. Here the sample spans about 39,000 clones, around 88% being singletons. Sample: unsorted PBMCs, taken just before starting antiretroviral therapy. These TCRs come from a woman aged 18-30 years with HIV. CDR3s include the opening cysteine and the closing phenylalanine or tryptophan. Fields, in order: D gene, V gene, J gene, clone size, CDR3 DNA, CDR3 protein. A D gene is named only where the DNA matches it firmly. Size is omitted from some rows. Given values are once, few, many or a class for expanded clones.

-	TRBV19	TRBJ2-2	-	TGTGCCAGTAACCCTAGGGGGAGCGCGAACACCGGGGAGCTGTTTTTT	CASNPRGSANTGELFF
-	TRBV27	TRBJ1-5	-	TGTGCCAGCAGTTTAAAAGGGAAAGGCCAGCCCCAGCATTTT	CASSLKGKGQPQHF
-	TRBV6-6	TRBJ2-5	-	TGTGCCAGCAGTTACTCTCGGGAGACCCAGTACTTC	CASSYSRETQYF
TRBD1	TRBV28	TRBJ1-4	-	TGTGCCAGCAGTTTCTGGACAGGGGGCATCGGGGAAAAACTGTTTTTT	CASSFWTGGIGEKLFF
TRBD1	TRBV4-1	TRBJ1-1	-	TGCGCCAGCAGCCAAATAGCGGCGGGACAGGGGCGAGTAGCTTTCTTT	CASSQIAAGQGRVAFF
-	TRBV28	TRBJ1-1	-	TGTGCCAGCAGTGAGAACACTGAAGCTTTCTTT	CASSENTEAFF
-	TRBV2	TRBJ2-7	-	TGTGCCAGCAGAGAAAGCCCCAGGGACGAGCAGTACTTC	CASRESPRDEQYF
TRBD2	TRBV5-1	TRBJ2-5	-	TGCGCCAGCAGCTTGCGATCTGGGGGACTAGCGGGAGGTTTGCAAGAGACCCAGTACTTC	CASSLRSGGLAGGLQETQYF
TRBD1	TRBV4-1	TRBJ1-2	-	TGCGCCAGCAGCCAGGTACCGGGACAGGGGGCCGCTAACTATGGCTACACCTTC	CASSQVPGQGAANYGYTF
-	TRBV15	TRBJ1-5	once	TGTGCCACCAGCAGACCTGGAGGGCAGGTGTACCAGCCCCAGCATTTT	CATSRPGGQVYQPQHF
-	TRBV6-5	TRBJ2-3	-	TGTGCCAGCAGTTTTCGGGGAGGGGGGGATACGCAGTATTTT	CASSFRGGGDTQYF
-	TRBV28	TRBJ2-1	-	TGTGCCAGCAGTTTTCCAGGGGTTGAGCAGTTCTTC	CASSFPGVEQFF
-	TRBV5-4	TRBJ2-1	once	TGTGCCAGCAGCTTGGAGTCGATCTCCTACAATGAGCAGTTCTTC	CASSLESISYNEQFF
TRBD2	TRBV4-2	TRBJ2-1	-	TGTGCCAGCAGCCTCAGGACTAGCGGGATGAGCTCCTACAATGAGCAGTTCTTC	CASSLRTSGMSSYNEQFF
TRBD1	TRBV19	TRBJ2-7	-	TGTGCCAGTAGTATCTTCGGACAGGGCTACGAGCAGTACTTC	CASSIFGQGYEQYF
-	TRBV6-6	TRBJ1-3	-	TGTGCCAGCAGTTTCGACAGTACTGGAAACACCATATATTTT	CASSFDSTGNTIYF
-	TRBV5-5	TRBJ1-2	-	TGTGCCAGCAGCTCGGAAGAGTCTCTAAACTATGGCTACACCTTC	CASSSEESLNYGYTF
-	TRBV7-9	TRBJ1-4	-	TGTGCCAGCAGCTTAGAAAGACTGAAAGGTGAAAAACTGTTTTTT	CASSLERLKGEKLFF
-	TRBV28	TRBJ1-2	-	TGTGCCAGCAGTTTAAGGGGGAGCTTTAACTATGGCTACACCTTC	CASSLRGSFNYGYTF
-	TRBV6-5	TRBJ1-1	-	TGTGCCAGCAGTCGCCCCTCCCGGGGAGGCACTGAAGCTTTCTTT	CASSRPSRGGTEAFF
-	TRBV28	TRBJ2-1	-	TGTGCCAGCAGCTCGACGACTAGGGGTCGGTTCTTC	CASSSTTRGRFF
-	TRBV9	TRBJ1-2	-	TGTGCCAGCAGCGTCGGGGTTATGGGGCGGAACTATGGCTACACCTTC	CASSVGVMGRNYGYTF
-	TRBV19	TRBJ2-7	-	TGTGCCAGTAGTACTAGCGCCTCCTCCTACGAGCAGTACTTC	CASSTSASSYEQYF
-	TRBV28	TRBJ1-5	-	TGTGCCAGCAGTTTATGGGAGTCGGACCAGAATAATCAGCCCCAGCATTTT	CASSLWESDQNNQPQHF